This T cell receptor beta chain was recovered during a study of shared clonotypes between healthy human individuals. To note about this clone: Its antigen is unknown.

Naivety among CD8 cells was defined by CD45RO negativity and positive CCR7 selection, thereby excluding terminally differentiated effector memory CD45RA+ cells. V trimming: 8 bases; J trimming: 5 bases; junction bases outside the gene matches: 10. The CDR3 loop spans 14 amino acids. Germline assignment: CDR1 SNHLY and CDR2 FYNNEI. Using immunoSEQ multiplex PCR, the repertoire was profiled, and TCRdb retains in-frame clones only, with some absent. Among about 650,000 clones, roughly 96% were seen once, and the ten largest hold over 0.09%. Study results and limitations: Sampling covered nothing but blood. Tissue TCR repertoires likely differ from those found in blood. Across subsets, estimated richness was generally greater for naive than for memory populations. Non-shared clonotypes were found to have lower generation probabilities than the clonotypes that were shared by all four of the sorted-subset donors.

This TCR derives from a woman in her twenties or thirties in good health. The rearrangement joins TRBV2 to TRBJ2-3; the match to TRBD1 covers 7 bases. Sequenced: naive CD8+ T cells sorted from blood. The CDR3 protein is CASFPDRNQDTQYF. CDR3 nucleotide sequence: TGTGCCAGCTTTCCGGACAGGAACCAAGATACGCAGTATTTT.